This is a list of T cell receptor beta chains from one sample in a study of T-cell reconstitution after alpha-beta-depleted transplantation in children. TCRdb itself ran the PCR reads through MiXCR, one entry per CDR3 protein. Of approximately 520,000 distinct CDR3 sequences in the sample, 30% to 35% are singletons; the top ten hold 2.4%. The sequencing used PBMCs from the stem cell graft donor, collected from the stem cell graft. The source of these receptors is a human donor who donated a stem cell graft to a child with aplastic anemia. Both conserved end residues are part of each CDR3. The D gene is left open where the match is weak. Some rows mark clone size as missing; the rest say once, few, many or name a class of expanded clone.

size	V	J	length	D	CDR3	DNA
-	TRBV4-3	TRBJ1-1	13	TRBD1	CASGQGALTEAFF	TGCGCCAGCGGTCAGGGGGCTCTCACTGAAGCTTTCTTT
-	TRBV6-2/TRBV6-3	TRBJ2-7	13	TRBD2	CAISSGGAYEQYF	TGTGCCATCTCTAGCGGCGGTGCCTACGAGCAGTACTTC
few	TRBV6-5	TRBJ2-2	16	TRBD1	CASSYEGRGSTGELFF	TGTGCCAGCAGTTACGAGGGCAGGGGGTCGACCGGGGAGCTGTTTTTT
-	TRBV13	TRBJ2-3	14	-	CASTPQGFPYTQYF	TGTGCCAGCACCCCTCAGGGGTTTCCATATACGCAGTATTTT
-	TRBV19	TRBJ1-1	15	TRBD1	CASSLQGADQTEAFF	TGTGCCAGTAGTCTACAGGGGGCGGATCAGACTGAAGCTTTCTTT
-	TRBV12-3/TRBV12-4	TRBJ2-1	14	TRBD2	CASSTGTSGREQFF	TGTGCCAGCAGTACCGGGACTAGCGGGAGGGAGCAGTTCTTC
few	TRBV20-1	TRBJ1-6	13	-	CSASRTDNSPLHF	TGCAGTGCTAGCCGGACAGATAATTCACCCCTCCACTTT
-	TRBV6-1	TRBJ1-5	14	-	CASTPRGLNQPQHF	TGTGCCAGCACCCCGAGGGGTCTCAATCAGCCCCAGCATTTT
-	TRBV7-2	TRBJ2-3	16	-	CASSLGPDPSTDTQYF	TGTGCCAGCAGCTTAGGACCTGACCCTAGCACAGATACGCAGTATTTT
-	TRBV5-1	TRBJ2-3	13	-	CASKGGSTDTQYF	TGTGCCAGCAAGGGCGGGAGCACAGATACGCAGTATTTT
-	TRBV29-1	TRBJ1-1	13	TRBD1	CSVDSQGARLAFF	TGCAGCGTTGATAGCCAGGGGGCAAGGTTGGCTTTCTTT
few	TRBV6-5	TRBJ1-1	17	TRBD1	CASSYFGTGGRNTEAFF	TGTGCCAGCAGTTACTTCGGTACAGGGGGCCGGAACACTGAAGCTTTCTTT
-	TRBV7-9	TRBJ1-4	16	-	CASTPGQGRPNEKLFF	TGTGCCAGCACCCCAGGGCAGGGGAGACCTAATGAAAAACTGTTTTTT
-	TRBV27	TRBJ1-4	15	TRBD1	CASRETGTGSEKLFF	TGTGCCAGCAGGGAAACCGGGACAGGGAGCGAAAAACTGTTTTTT
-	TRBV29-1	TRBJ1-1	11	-	CSIPVGTEAFF	TGCAGCATCCCAGTGGGCACTGAAGCTTTCTTT
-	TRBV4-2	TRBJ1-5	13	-	CASSQSRAQPQHF	TGTGCCAGCAGCCAATCACGTGCTCAGCCCCAGCATTTT
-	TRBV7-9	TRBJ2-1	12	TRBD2	CASSSPSGRVVF	TGTGCCAGCAGCTCACCCAGCGGGAGGGTGGTCTTC
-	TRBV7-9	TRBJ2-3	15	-	CASSYYDSRTDTQYF	TGTGCCAGCAGCTACTATGACAGCCGCACAGATACGCAGTATTTT
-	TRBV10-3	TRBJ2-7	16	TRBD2	CAISELRTSGIGEQYF	TGTGCCATCAGTGAGTTACGGACTAGCGGGATCGGGGAGCAGTACTTC
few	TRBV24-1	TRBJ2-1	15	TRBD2	CATSDALAGVGEQFF	TGTGCCACCAGTGATGCACTAGCGGGGGTCGGTGAGCAGTTCTTC